This entry lists 22 T cell receptor beta chains sequenced from one sample in a study of cytomegalovirus exposure and HLA in healthy donors. This PCR relied on a set of 60 Vbeta primers and 13 Jbeta primers. Clones were sequenced by immunoSEQ multiplex PCR, and TCRdb holds only the in-frame ones, with some missing. The repertoire includes about 170,000 clones, around three quarters of them detected once, and about 2.2% sits in the top ten. Source material: PBMCs. The source is a woman between 45 and 65 years old in good health and CMV-seronegative.

The rearrangement uses TRBV4-1 and TRBJ2-7, with 7 bases identical to TRBD2. With 0 bases clipped from V and 5 bases from J, the junction kept 7 bases outside the gene matches. CDR1 and CDR2 (germline): MGHRA, YSYEKL. The CDR3 has 15 amino acids. The CDR3 sequence: CASSQDSSAGDEQYF. CDR3 bases: TGCGCCAGCAGCCAAGATTCGTCGGCGGGAGACGAGCAGTACTTC.

The chain uses TRBV6-5 and TRBJ2-5; 8 bases line up with TRBD1. The trim removed 7 bases at V and 4 bases at J, leaving 8 bases unmatched. The CDR3 extends over 14 amino acids. The germline V gene encodes CDR1 MNHEY and CDR2 SVGAGI. Here the CDR3 DNA reads TGTGCCAGCATAGCCAGGGGGCGCGGAGAGACCCAGTACTTC. Its protein product is CASIARGRGETQYF.

V usage is TRBV28 and J usage is TRBJ2-7; D is perhaps TRBD1 (5 bases). This CDR3 has 14 residues. Between the trimmed V and J ends, which lost 2 bases and 2 bases, there was a span of 10 bases. CDR1 and CDR2 (germline): MDHEN, SYDVKM. This chain's CDR3 is CASSLRGGPYEQYF. CDR3 DNA sequence: TGTGCCAGCAGTTTAAGGGGCGGCCCCTACGAGCAGTACTTC. The variable domain in full, with the rest retrieved from reference TRBV28 and TRBJ2-7, is DVKVTQSSRYLVKRTGEKVFLECVQDMDHENMFWYRQDPGLGLRLIYFSYDVKMKEKGDIPEGYSVSREKKERFSLILESASTNQTSMYLCASSLRGGPYEQYFGPGTRLTVT.

The chain couples TRBV10-1 to TRBJ1-5; tentatively, D is TRBD1 (6 bases). V lost 6 bases to trimming and J lost 2 bases, with 17 bases between them. CDR1 is WNHNN, CDR2 SYGVQD, per germline (reference sequence). The CDR3 has 16 amino acids. The CDR3 loop is CASSTGGAGGNQPQHF. As DNA, the CDR3 is TGCGCCAGCAGCACGGGGGGGGCAGGGGGCAATCAGCCCCAGCATTTT.

The chain recombines TRBV11-2 with TRBJ1-6; a weak D match, TRBD1 (5 bases). This CDR3 is built from 12 residues. Trimming took 0 bases from V and 13 from J, leaving 7 bases between them. CDR1 is SGHAT, CDR2 FQNNGV, per germline. The CDR3 protein is CASSLDGAPLHF. The CDR3, as DNA: TGTGCCAGCAGCTTAGATGGGGCCCCCCTCCACTTT.

The chain carries TRBV19 and TRBJ2-2, with TRBD1 matching 8 bases. Germline V gene lookup returns CDR1 LNHDA and CDR2 SQIVND (reference sequence). The trim removed 5 bases at V and 0 bases at J, leaving 5 bases unmatched. The CDR3 length is 16 residues. The chain's CDR3 is CASSAGTGSNTGELFF. The DNA for the CDR3 is TGTGCCAGTAGTGCCGGGACAGGATCGAACACCGGGGAGCTGTTTTTT.

The rearrangement uses TRBV28 and TRBJ2-6, with no clear D. The CDR3 is 15 amino acids. Germline CDR1 is MDHEN and CDR2 is SYDVKM. V was clipped by 7 bases and J by 0 bases, with 10 bases between them. DNA of the CDR3: TGTGCCAGCACCCGCAGTGGCTCTGGGGCCAACGTCCTGACTTTC. Amino acid sequence: CASTRSGSGANVLTF.

The chain links TRBV10-1 to TRBJ2-2, with unresolved D. Trimming pared 4 bases from V and 3 bases from J, leaving 9 bases between. Germline V gene lookup returns CDR1 WNHNN and CDR2 SYGVQD (reference sequence). This CDR3 contains 14 residues. The CDR3 DNA sequence: TGCGCCAGCAGTGGGCGAGGTTACACCGGGGAGCTGTTTTTT. This sequence encodes CASSGRGYTGELFF.

The chain joins TRBV7-9 to TRBJ1-1; D unresolved. Trimming stripped 1 base from V and 4 bases from J, with 13 bases between. Germline CDR1 reads SEHNR; CDR2 reads FQNEAQ (reference sequence). CDR3 length equals 15 residues. Here the CDR3 DNA reads TGTGCCAGCAGCTTAGGGAGGGCGAGGAGCACTGAAGCTTTCTTT. This encodes CASSLGRARSTEAFF.

This clone has just a few counts. The V and J genes are TRBV28 and TRBJ2-2, with 9 bases fitting TRBD1. The CDR3 sequence is 17 residues long. The V and J ends lost 5 bases and 4 bases, in that order; junction bases with no gene match: 11. Germline-derived CDR1 and CDR2 are MDHEN and SYDVKM. This CDR3 is CASSPRPGTGLTGELFF. CDR3 DNA sequence: TGTGCCAGCAGTCCCCGACCCGGGACAGGGCTCACCGGGGAGCTGTTTTTT.

The J gene is TRBJ2-3, the V gene TRBV30, with D perhaps matching TRBD1 (6 bases). This CDR3 has 15 residues. With 2 bases removed from V and 5 bases from J, the gap between germline ends came to 17 bases. In germline, CDR1 is GTSNPN, CDR2 SVGIG (reference sequence). CDR3 residues: CAWSFKGRGGDTQYF. The CDR3, as DNA: TGTGCCTGGAGTTTTAAGGGGCGAGGGGGAGATACGCAGTATTTT.

This sequence joins TRBV28 and TRBJ1-1, with D unclear. Per the germline V gene, CDR1 is MDHEN and CDR2 is SYDVKM. V was trimmed by 5 bases and J by 5 bases, leaving 6 bases between them. This CDR3 spans 11 amino acids. The CDR3 DNA reads as TGTGCCAGCAGTCGCCGGACTGAAGCTTTCTTT. It is translated as CASSRRTEAFF. Full variable domain (outside the CDR3, taken from reference TRBV28 and TRBJ1-1): DVKVTQSSRYLVKRTGEKVFLECVQDMDHENMFWYRQDPGLGLRLIYFSYDVKMKEKGDIPEGYSVSREKKERFSLILESASTNQTSMYLCASSRRTEAFFGQGTRLTVV.

This clone was recorded only once. The genes are TRBV6-5 and TRBJ1-1, with TRBD1 matching over 7 bases. With V trimmed by 5 bases and J by 6 bases, 9 bases remained unmatched. This CDR3 region has 14 residues. Germline V CDR1 and CDR2: MNHEY, SVGAGI. The DNA for the CDR3 is TGTGCCAGCAGTAGGAGGACAGGTCACCCTGAAGCTTTCTTT. It encodes CASSRRTGHPEAFF.

This chain uses TRBV19 with TRBJ1-4; 10 bases line up with TRBD1. In germline, CDR1 is LNHDA, CDR2 SQIVND (reference sequence). The V segment lost 5 bases and the J segment 4 bases; nucleotides outside the gene matches: 4. This CDR3 is 15 amino acids long. CDR3 DNA: TGTGCCAGTAGTTCCTGGACAGGGGGTAATGAAAAACTGTTTTTT. This codes for CASSSWTGGNEKLFF. The variable domain in full, completed from reference TRBV19 and TRBJ1-4, reads DGGITQSPKYLFRKEGQNVTLSCEQNLNHDAMYWYRQDPGQGLRLIYYSQIVNDFQKGDIAEGYSVSREKKESFPLTVTSAQKNPTAFYLCASSSWTGGNEKLFFGSGTQLSVL.

V gene TRBV5-6 combines with J gene TRBJ2-1; TRBD2 matches 15 bases. The CDR3 covers 18 residues. V lost 4 bases and J lost 8; bases outside the gene matches: 13. Looked up from germline, CDR1 is SGHDT and CDR2 is YYEEEE. The CDR3 region is CASSNQRTSGGALDEQFF. CDR3 DNA: TGTGCCAGCAGCAACCAGCGGACTAGCGGGGGGGCCTTAGATGAGCAGTTCTTC.

The V and J genes are TRBV29-1 and TRBJ1-4; D gene uncertain. The CDR3 consists of 14 residues. CDR1 is SQVTM and CDR2 is ANQGSEA in the germline V gene. The V gene lost 3 bases and the J gene lost 3 bases, with 11 bases spanning the gap. DNA for the CDR3: TGCAGCGTTGAGGGAGACGGAGCTAATGAAAAACTGTTTTTT. Translated: CSVEGDGANEKLFF.

The genes are TRBV28 and TRBJ2-2; D is unresolved. The CDR3 spans 14 residues. Trimming shortened V by 2 bases and J by 6 bases, and 10 bases separated the two germline ends. Germline lookup yields CDR1 MDHEN and CDR2 SYDVKM. In DNA form, the CDR3 reads TGTGCCAGCAGTTTACCGTTTCCGGCCGGGGAGCTGTTTTTT. It translates to CASSLPFPAGELFF.

V and J are TRBV18 and TRBJ2-3; 9 bases match TRBD2. Germline V gene data show CDR1 as KGHSH and CDR2 as LQKENI. CDR3 size: 16 residues. After removal of 3 bases from V and 0 bases from J, the junction contained 4 bases not matched to a gene. DNA for the CDR3: TGTGCCAGCTCACCCAGCGGGGGGACCAGCACAGATACGCAGTATTTT. Translation gives CASSPSGGTSTDTQYF.

This chain uses TRBV5-4 with TRBJ2-7; D is perhaps TRBD2 (6 bases). Germline CDR1 reads SGHNT; CDR2 reads YYREEE (reference sequence). Trimming removed 4 bases from V and 6 bases from J, with 20 bases in between. This CDR3 has 15 residues. The CDR3 loop reads CASSTVGSAVGEQYF. As DNA, the CDR3 is TGTGCCAGCAGCACGGTCGGGAGCGCGGTGGGCGAGCAGTACTTC. The full variable domain, its missing parts supplied by reference TRBV5-4 and TRBJ2-7, is ETGVTQSPTHLIKTRGQQVTLRCSSQSGHNTVSWYQQALGQGPQFIFQYYREEENGRGNFPPRFSGLQFPNYSSELNVNALELDDSALYLCASSTVGSAVGEQYFGPGTRLTVT.

Notes on this clone: Compared with germline, one end of the junction differs, possibly owing to a read error. The chain carries TRBV28 and TRBJ1-2, with 8 bases lining up with TRBD1. The CDR3 runs to 16 residues. From germline, CDR1 is MDHEN and CDR2 SYDVKM. The CDR3 nucleotides read TGTGCCAGCAGTCCCTCTGGACAGGGCAGTAACTGTGGCTACACCTTC. It codes for CASSPSGQGSNCGYTF.

The chain joins TRBV7-2 to TRBJ2-2, with 8 bases matching TRBD1. There are 16 residues in the CDR3. V was pared by 5 bases and J by 4 bases, with 9 bases of the junction left unmatched. In germline, CDR1 is SGHTA, CDR2 FQGNSA. The CDR3 loop is CASSQLRGPGTGELFF. As DNA, the CDR3 is TGTGCCAGCAGCCAACTCAGGGGGCCGGGCACCGGGGAGCTGTTTTTT.

This chain uses TRBV7-9 with TRBJ2-5, with D tentatively TRBD2 (5 bases). Germline V gene data show CDR1 as SEHNR and CDR2 as FQNEAQ (reference sequence). V was trimmed by 0 bases and J by 9 bases, leaving 17 bases between them. The CDR3 runs to 15 residues. The CDR3 DNA is TGTGCCAGCAGCTTAGCTTTGGGGTTGCAGGAGGCCCAGTACTTC. Translation gives CASSLALGLQEAQYF. Full variable domain (outside the CDR3, taken from reference TRBV7-9 and TRBJ2-5): DTGVSQNPRHKITKRGQNVTFRCDPISEHNRLYWYRQTLGQGPEFLTYFQNEAQLEKSRLLSDRFSAERPKGSFSTLEIQRTEQGDSAMYLCASSLALGLQEAQYFGPGTRLLVL.